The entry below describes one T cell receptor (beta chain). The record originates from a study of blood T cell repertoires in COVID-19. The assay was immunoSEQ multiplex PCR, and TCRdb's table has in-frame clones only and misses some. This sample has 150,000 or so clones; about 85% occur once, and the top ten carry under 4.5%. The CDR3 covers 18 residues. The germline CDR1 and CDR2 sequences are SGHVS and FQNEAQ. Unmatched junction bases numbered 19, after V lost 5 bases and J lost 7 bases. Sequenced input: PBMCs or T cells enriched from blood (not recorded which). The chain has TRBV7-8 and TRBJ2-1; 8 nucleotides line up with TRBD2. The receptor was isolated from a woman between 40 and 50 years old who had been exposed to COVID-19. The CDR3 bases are TGTGCCAGCAGCGCCAGGCTGAGCGGGGGCCCACTCGGGAATGAGCAGTTCTTC. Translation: CASSARLSGGPLGNEQFF.